The 21 T cell receptor beta chains below come from one sample, sequenced in a study of Graves' ophthalmopathy and Graves' hyperthyroidism. The TCR beta CDR3 regions underwent amplification from RNA transcripts. First-round RT-PCR employed HTBI primers, with a second-round multiplex PCR after it. TCRdb re-called the multiplex PCR reads with MiXCR, one entry per CDR3 protein. The table has over 650,000 distinct CDR3 sequences, about 40% seen once. The sequenced sample consisted of peripheral blood. Receptors originate from an adult man with Graves' ophthalmopathy.

The genes are TRBV15 and TRBJ2-5; TRBD1 aligns across 10 bases. This CDR3 has 14 residues. The V and J ends lost 5 bases and 10 bases, in that order; junction bases with no gene match: 10. The germline V gene has CDR1 LNHNV and CDR2 YYDKDF (reference sequence). The CDR3 region has the DNA TGTGCCACCAGCGGCAGATCCGGGACAGGGGACCAGTACTTC. This encodes CATSGRSGTGDQYF. Combining the CDR3 with reference TRBV15 and TRBJ2-5 gives the whole variable domain DAMVIQNPRYQVTQFGKPVTLSCSQTLNHNVMYWYQQKSSQAPKLLFHYYDKDFNNEADTPDNFQSRRPNTSFCFLDIRSPGLGDTAMYLCATSGRSGTGDQYFGPGTRLLVL.

The chain uses TRBV29-1 and TRBJ1-1, with 7 bases identical to TRBD1. The CDR3 contains 13 residues. Trimming at V came to 8 bases and at J to 4 bases, leaving 10 bases not matched to a gene. Germline loops: CDR1 SQVTM, CDR2 ANQGSEA. CDR3 loop: CSLEGGGSTEAFF. For the CDR3, the DNA is TGCAGCTTGGAAGGGGGCGGTAGCACTGAAGCTTTCTTT.

This clonotype was seen many times. The chain is built from TRBV19 and TRBJ1-4; D gene uncertain. V shed 10 bases and J shed 3 bases, with 15 bases lying between them. CDR1 and CDR2 (germline): LNHDA, SQIVND (reference sequence). The CDR3 length is 14 residues. The CDR3 here is CATSESLANEKLFF. The CDR3 nucleotides read TGTGCCACCTCTGAAAGCCTAGCTAATGAAAAACTGTTTTTT.

This chain uses TRBV7-2 with TRBJ2-2; perhaps TRBD2 as D (7 bases). V was clipped by 5 bases and J by 8 bases, with 21 bases between them. The CDR3 is 16 amino acids. CDR1 and CDR2 from the germline V gene are SGHTA and FQGNSA. The CDR3 bases are TGTGCCAGCAGCCCCGGCGGGGGCATCTTCCCAGGGGAGCTGTTTTTT. This gives the protein CASSPGGGIFPGELFF. The whole variable domain, filled in from reference TRBV7-2 and TRBJ2-2, reads GAGVSQSPSNKVTEKGKDVELRCDPISGHTALYWYRQSLGQGLEFLIYFQGNSAPDKSGLPSDRFSAERTGGSVSTLTIQRTQQEDSAVYLCASSPGGGIFPGELFFGEGSRLTVL.

The sample holds many counts of this clonotype. The chain uses TRBV7-6 and TRBJ2-5; tentative D call: TRBD2 (5 bases). V was cut by 5 bases and J by 2 bases, with 15 bases left in between. Looked up from germline, CDR1 is SGHVS and CDR2 is FNYEAQ. This CDR3 is built from 15 residues. CDR3 sequence reads: CASSTGPRGQETQYF. The CDR3 nucleotides are TGTGCCAGCAGCACCGGGCCCCGGGGACAAGAGACCCAGTACTTC.

Ten or more counts support this clonotype. The chain links TRBV29-1 to TRBJ2-5; no clear D gene. With 0 bases removed from V and 0 bases from J, the gap between germline ends came to 8 bases. CDR1 is SQVTM and CDR2 is ANQGSEA in the germline V gene. The CDR3 is 14 amino acids. This chain's CDR3 is CSVEDSYHQETQYF. CDR3 DNA sequence: TGCAGCGTTGAAGATAGTTACCACCAAGAGACCCAGTACTTC.

This clonotype was found a few times. The chain has TRBV4-2 and TRBJ2-7, with D perhaps given as TRBD1 or TRBD2 (5 bases each). The CDR3 contains 18 residues. CDR1 is LGHNA and CDR2 is YNFKEQ in the germline V gene. With 0 bases removed from V and 1 base from J, the gap between germline ends came to 19 bases. The CDR3 protein is CASSQEGETLAVSYEQYF. The CDR3 nucleotides read TGTGCCAGCAGCCAAGAGGGGGAGACACTCGCCGTTTCCTACGAGCAGTACTTC.

The gene calls are TRBV6-1 and TRBJ2-7; D perhaps matches TRBD1 (5 bases). The V gene's germline CDR1 is MNHNS and CDR2 SASEGT. V was trimmed by 5 bases and J by 2 bases, leaving 16 bases between them. CDR3 length equals 15 residues. CDR3 nucleotides: TGTGCCAGCAGTCCAAAAAGGCGACAGCCCTACGAGCAGTACGTC. Amino acid sequence: CASSPKRRQPYEQYV.

This clonotype showed up many times. The chain has TRBV10-2 and TRBJ2-1; the D gene is possibly TRBD1 (6 bases). This CDR3 is built from 15 residues. V shed 9 bases and J shed 2 bases, with 17 bases lying between them. The V gene's germline CDR1 is WSHSY and CDR2 SAAADI. The CDR3 bases are TGCGCCAGTCCGATTTTAGGGGGTACCTACAATGAGCAGTTCTTC. Translating gives CASPILGGTYNEQFF.

This clonotype has a handful of counts. A much larger clone sits a single nucleotide away, making a read error possible. The V and J genes are TRBV14 and TRBJ2-5; the match to TRBD2 covers 7 bases. Germline V gene sequence: CDR1 SGHDN, CDR2 FVKESK. V lost 4 bases and J lost 5; bases outside the gene matches: 7. The CDR3 consists of 14 residues. The CDR3 sequence is CASSRGLGSETQYF. CDR3 DNA: TGTGCCAGCAGCCGAGGACTAGGATCTGAGACCCAGTACTTC.

The chain couples TRBV9 to TRBJ1-1; no firm D call. This CDR3 has 10 residues. CDR1 and CDR2 (germline): SGDLS, YYNGEE. Trimming left V 0 bases short and J 10 bases short, with 4 bases between. In DNA, the CDR3 is TGTGCCAGCAGCGTAGATGGAGCTTTCTTT. Residues: CASSVDGAFF.

In DNA form, the CDR3 reads TGTGCCAGCAGTTACTCCTGGAGGGGTGAAAGGTCGAACACTGAAGCTTTCTTT. As protein: CASSYSWRGERSNTEAFF. The rearrangement links TRBV2 to TRBJ1-1; D is possibly TRBD1 (5 bases). Between the trimmed V and J ends, which lost 5 bases and 1 base, there was a span of 23 bases. The CDR3 contains 18 residues. Germline assignment: CDR1 SNHLY and CDR2 FYNNEI.

This sequence joins TRBV11-1 and TRBJ2-2, with unresolved D. The CDR3 sequence is 17 residues long. V was trimmed by 5 bases and J by 0 bases, leaving 16 bases between them. Germline lookup yields CDR1 SGHAT and CDR2 FQDESV (reference sequence). The DNA of the CDR3 is TGTGCCAGCAGCCATGCCCGACGCGGATCGAACACCGGGGAGCTGTTTTTT. Protein: CASSHARRGSNTGELFF.

This clonotype occurred once. The J gene is TRBJ1-6, the V gene TRBV10-3, with TRBD1 as a possible D gene (6 bases). The V gene lost 3 bases and the J gene lost 7 bases, with 10 bases spanning the gap. The germline V gene has CDR1 ENHRY and CDR2 SYGVKD. CDR3 size: 14 residues. This CDR3 reads CAISDGGANSPLHF. CDR3 in DNA: TGTGCCATCAGTGATGGGGGGGCAAATTCACCCCTCCACTTT.

In its sample, this clonotype was seen many times. The chain combines TRBV29-1 with TRBJ2-7, with 7 bases aligning to TRBD2. CDR1 and CDR2 from the germline V gene are SQVTM and ANQGSEA. The CDR3 spans 15 residues. V shed 3 bases and J 5 bases; nucleotides not matched to a gene: 13. In DNA, the CDR3 is TGCAGCGTTGATGGGGGAGGGGCCTTACGTGACGAGCAGTACTTC. As protein: CSVDGGGALRDEQYF.

This clonotype occurred a few times. Its ends do not fully match the called genes, so a read error is possible. The chain uses TRBV10-3 and TRBJ2-7; D possibly corresponds to TRBD1 (5 bases). This CDR3 spans 16 amino acids. Germline V CDR1 and CDR2: ENHRY, SYGVKD. CDR3 DNA sequence: TGTGCCAGCAGTTACCCATTGTCGGACACCGATTACGAGCAGTACTTC. It yields the protein CASSYPLSDTDYEQYF.

This clonotype was observed many times. The chain has TRBV7-3 and TRBJ2-7; no definite D call. The V gene lost 1 base and the J gene lost 2 bases, with 6 bases spanning the gap. CDR1 and CDR2 from the germline V gene are SGHTA and FQGTGA. This CDR3 is 13 amino acids long. DNA for the CDR3: TGTGCCAGCAGCTTAAACCCAACCTACGAGCAGTACTTC. Its protein product is CASSLNPTYEQYF.

Concerning this clonotype: One junction end does not reproduce the germline sequence, and a read error may be involved. The rearrangement uses TRBV19 and TRBJ1-2, with D possibly matching TRBD1 (5 bases). The CDR3 covers 12 residues. Germline assignment: CDR1 LNHDA and CDR2 SQIVND (reference sequence). The CDR3 spells CASSEDNYGHTF. The CDR3 DNA reads TGTGCCAGCAGCGAGGACAACTATGGCCACACCTTC.

The rearrangement links TRBV20-1 to TRBJ1-5; the D gene is possibly TRBD1 (6 bases). This CDR3 contains 14 residues. Between the trimmed V and J ends, which lost 6 bases and 3 bases, there was a span of 15 bases. Germline values: CDR1 DFQATT, CDR2 SNEGSKA (reference sequence). The CDR3 loop is CSALSQGTNQPQHF. In DNA form, the CDR3 reads TGCAGTGCCCTATCCCAGGGGACCAATCAGCCCCAGCATTTT.

Ten or more counts support this clonotype. This rearrangement joins TRBV20-1 to TRBJ1-4; D possibly corresponds to TRBD1 (5 bases). V was cut by 1 base and J by 8 bases, with 14 bases left in between. Germline V CDR1 and CDR2: DFQATT, SNEGSKA (reference sequence). The CDR3 consists of 14 residues. The CDR3 protein is CSARVVQGGEKLFF. The CDR3 nucleotides read TGCAGTGCTAGAGTGGTGCAGGGTGGAGAAAAACTGTTTTTT.

With respect to this clonotype: A much larger clone is a single base away; this may be a read error. The chain combines TRBV13 with TRBJ1-2; 7 bases are shared with TRBD1. The germline V gene has CDR1 PRHDT and CDR2 FYEKMQ (reference sequence). The CDR3 length is 15 residues. The chain's CDR3 is CASSQDQGGSYGYTF. CDR3 in DNA: TGCGCCAGCAGCCAAGACCAAGGGGGCAGCTATGGCTACACCTTC.